This T cell receptor beta chain was obtained from a study of T cell responses to AZD1222 COVID-19 vaccine. The study's findings and limits: Only a handful of people who got AZD1222 tested seropositive at baseline. A mostly white British donor set with more females was recruited, and clonal diversity was possibly underestimated. Spike-wide coverage was observed for vaccine-associated CD4 TCRs, with dominant responses at 160-218 and 743-854.

Whether given at about 4 or about 12 weeks, second doses were pooled. Data came from immunoSEQ multiplex PCR; TCRdb stores just in-frame clones and leaves some out. The sample includes 150,000 or so clones, over 80% of them seen just once. In this sample, this clone turned up a few times. Its antigen is undetermined. This receptor was obtained from an adult who received the AZD1222 COVID-19 vaccine. This material consisted of peripheral blood, taken 28 days after the second AZD1222 dose.

CDR3: CASSEEGTGYNEQFF. CDR3 nucleotides: TGTGCCAGCAGTGAAGAAGGGACAGGATACAATGAGCAGTTCTTC. The J gene is TRBJ2-1, the V gene TRBV6-1, with 8 bases matching TRBD1. V lost 1 base and J lost 4; bases outside the gene matches: 3. The CDR3 sequence is 15 residues long. Germline CDR1 is MNHNS and CDR2 is SASEGT.